This T cell receptor beta chain originates from a study of T cell therapy after organ transplantation. Study findings and constraints: In nonresponders, large pretherapy expansions changed minimally after therapy. Lower pretherapy CD8 clonality went with larger post-therapy fold change. Both transferred clonotypes and endogenous ones absent from products apparently reconstituted.

Sequenced by immunoSEQ multiplex PCR; TCRdb stores in-frame clones only, minus some. Of about 2,200 clones in the sample, about 89% were seen once. As to this clone: What it binds is not known.

Trimming shortened V by 0 bases and J by 5 bases, and 5 bases separated the two germline ends. The CDR3 runs to 13 residues. Germline V gene lookup returns CDR1 LGHNA and CDR2 YSLEER. The specimen comprised CD8+ T cells from blood, sampled before autologous CMV-specific T cell therapy. This clonotype originated in a human patient who had received a solid organ transplant and had CMV disease. This chain links TRBV4-3 with TRBJ2-1; D uncertain. CDR3 in amino acids: CASSQDGDNEQFF. The DNA of the CDR3 is TGCGCCAGCAGCCAAGATGGGGACAATGAGCAGTTCTTC.